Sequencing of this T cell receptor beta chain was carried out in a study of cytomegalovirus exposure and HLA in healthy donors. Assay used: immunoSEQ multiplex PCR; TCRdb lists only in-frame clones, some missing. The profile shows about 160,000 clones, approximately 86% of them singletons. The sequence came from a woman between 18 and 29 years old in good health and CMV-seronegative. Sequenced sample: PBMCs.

The CDR3 region has the DNA TGTGCCTGGAGTGTAAATAGAGGAGGGGGCTTCCCAGATACGCAGTATTTT. Protein product: CAWSVNRGGGFPDTQYF. This sequence joins TRBV30 and TRBJ2-3, with D maybe TRBD1 (7 bases). The CDR3 runs to 17 residues. Deletions cut 0 bases from V and 4 bases from J, with 20 bases between. Germline loops: CDR1 GTSNPN, CDR2 SVGIG (reference sequence).